Shown below are 10 T cell receptor beta chains from a single sample sequenced in a study of a mutant IDH1 vaccine in newly diagnosed glioma. Time point specified: week 35, safety follow-up. The study gave 300 ug of mutant IDH1 20-mer peptide per vaccine dose, with topical imiquimod. Profiled with immunoSEQ multiplex PCR; TCRdb holds only in-frame clones, not every one. The sample carries roughly 52,000 clones, around 84% recorded once. Their recognized antigens are unknown. The sequencing used PBMCs, collected from a glioma patient whose treatment included an IDH1 peptide vaccine. The receptors here all came from a woman aged 18-29 years with glioma.

The J gene is TRBJ1-1, the V gene TRBV5-1, with 7 bases fitting TRBD1. Germline CDR1 is SGHRS and CDR2 is YFSETQ. The length of the CDR3 is 12 residues. Trimming removed 0 bases from V and 13 bases from J; junction bases left unmatched: 6. CDR3 in amino acids: CASSLEGAGVFF. The CDR3 DNA sequence: TGCGCCAGCAGCTTGGAGGGGGCTGGGGTTTTCTTT. Full variable domain (rest looked up from reference TRBV5-1 and TRBJ1-1): KAGVTQTPRYLIKTRGQQVTLSCSPISGHRSVSWYQQTPGQGLQFLFEYFSETQRNKGNFPGRFSGRQFSNSRSEMNVSTLELGDSALYLCASSLEGAGVFFGQGTRLTVV.

The chain combines TRBV10-1 with TRBJ1-6, with a tentative D call TRBD1 (6 bases). The germline CDR1 and CDR2 sequences are WNHNN and SYGVQD (reference sequence). CDR3 length: 14 amino acids. V lost 7 bases, J lost 10 bases, and 17 bases lay in between. CDR3 region: CASIEKGGGSPLHF. DNA of the CDR3: TGCGCCAGCATCGAGAAAGGGGGTGGGTCACCCCTCCACTTT.

The V and J genes are TRBV11-2 and TRBJ2-1, with TRBD2 identical over 9 bases. This CDR3 has 14 residues. Germline loops: CDR1 SGHAT, CDR2 FQNNGV. V lost 6 bases, J lost 9 bases, and 9 bases stayed unmatched. The CDR3 spells CASSPGREGVEQFF. CDR3 nucleotide sequence: TGTGCCAGCAGTCCTGGGCGGGAGGGGGTTGAGCAGTTCTTC.

The chain recombines TRBV4-1 with TRBJ2-2; 10 bases are shared with TRBD2. Germline V gene data show CDR1 as MGHRA and CDR2 as YSYEKL. This CDR3 is 17 amino acids long. V trimming: 1 base; J trimming: 6 bases; junction bases outside the gene matches: 8. CDR3 residues: CASSQGLAGVVAGELFF. CDR3 coding DNA: TGCGCCAGCAGCCAAGGCCTAGCGGGAGTGGTAGCCGGGGAGCTGTTTTTT.

The rearrangement uses TRBV25-1 and TRBJ1-1, with D perhaps matching TRBD1 (6 bases). CDR1 and CDR2 (germline): MGHDK, SYGVNS. This CDR3 region has 12 residues. V was cut by 0 bases and J by 10 bases, with 9 bases left in between. The CDR3 DNA follows: TGTGCCAGCAGTGAATATAACAGGGTAGCTTTCTTT. Protein: CASSEYNRVAFF.

V gene TRBV5-3 combines with J gene TRBJ2-3, with 9 bases identical to TRBD2. TRBV5-3 is an ORF; its function is uncertain. Trimming cost V 0 bases and J 4 bases; bases outside gene matches: 6. This CDR3 region has 16 residues. CDR3 region: CARSLDIAGDADTQYF. The CDR3 DNA is TGTGCCAGAAGCTTGGATATAGCGGGGGATGCAGATACGCAGTATTTT.

The chain joins TRBV10-3 to TRBJ2-5; tentative D call: TRBD1 (5 bases). Trimming stripped 4 bases from V and 3 bases from J, with 9 bases between. The CDR3 runs 13 residues. In germline, CDR1 is ENHRY, CDR2 SYGVKD. CDR3 nucleotides: TGTGCCATCAGTGTGATCAGGGAAGAGACCCAGTACTTC. Encoded protein: CAISVIREETQYF.

The V and J genes are TRBV5-1 and TRBJ1-1, with no clear D. Per germline, CDR1 SGHRS and CDR2 YFSETQ. V was pared by 2 bases and J by 1 base, with 12 bases between. The length of the CDR3 is 15 residues. CDR3 in amino acids: CASSLITPGNTEAFF. For the CDR3, the DNA is TGCGCCAGCAGCTTAATTACACCAGGGAACACTGAAGCTTTCTTT. The variable domain in full, with the rest retrieved from reference TRBV5-1 and TRBJ1-1, is KAGVTQTPRYLIKTRGQQVTLSCSPISGHRSVSWYQQTPGQGLQFLFEYFSETQRNKGNFPGRFSGRQFSNSRSEMNVSTLELGDSALYLCASSLITPGNTEAFFGQGTRLTVV.

The CDR3 coding sequence is TGTGCCAGTAGATCGAGTTATCTTCAGGGGGCCACTTCGAACACTGAAGCTTTCTTT. It encodes CASRSSYLQGATSNTEAFF. The chain links TRBV19 to TRBJ1-1, with 8 bases lining up with TRBD1. This CDR3 region has 19 residues. Looked up from germline, CDR1 is LNHDA and CDR2 is SQIVND (reference sequence). J lost 1 base, V lost 6 bases, and 19 bases had no gene match.

This clone has a handful of counts. The chain recombines TRBV10-3 with TRBJ2-1, with D maybe TRBD1 (6 bases). The CDR3 is made up of 12 amino acids. V lost 6 bases and J lost 5, with 8 bases in between. From germline, CDR1 is ENHRY and CDR2 SYGVKD. CDR3 DNA sequence: TGTGCCATCAGACAGGGTAACAATGAGCAGTTCTTC. This gives the protein CAIRQGNNEQFF.